The 15 T cell receptor beta chains below all came from one sample that was sequenced in a study of regulatory T cells in long-lasting Graves disease. Indicated time point: persistent/refractory GD, antithyroid drugs over 5 years with positive TRAb. Making the TCR library involved RNA that had been extracted from PBMCs. The TCR beta library used iRepertoire HTBI primers with Arm-PCR amplification of CDR3. Each CDR3 protein gets one entry after TCRdb re-called the multiplex PCR reads with MiXCR. The sample shows some 440,000 distinct CDR3 sequences, more than 20% of them seen only once. The source material was peripheral blood mononuclear cells (PBMCs), sampled when the disease was refractory, from a patient treated with antithyroid drugs. Source of these receptors: a female donor with Graves disease.

This chain links TRBV11-2 with TRBJ2-1; D is perhaps TRBD2 (5 bases). V was cut by 2 bases and J by 8 bases, with 13 bases left in between. The CDR3 is made up of 14 amino acids. Per germline, CDR1 SGHAT and CDR2 FQNNGV. The CDR3 region is CASSLIPSHDEQFF. CDR3 coding DNA: TGTGCCAGCAGCTTAATTCCTAGCCACGATGAGCAGTTCTTC. The whole variable domain, filled in from reference TRBV11-2 and TRBJ2-1, reads EAGVAQSPRYKIIEKRQSVAFWCNPISGHATLYWYQQILGQGPKLLIQFQNNGVVDDSQLPKDRFSAERLKGVDSTLKIQPAKLEDSAVYLCASSLIPSHDEQFFGPGTRLTVL.

This sequence joins TRBV30 and TRBJ2-7, with 7 bases matching TRBD2. The junction had 8 bases not matched to a gene; V was cut back by 0 bases and J by 3 bases. Germline CDR1 is GTSNPN and CDR2 is SVGIG (reference sequence). The CDR3 totals 15 residues. For the CDR3, the DNA is TGTGCCTGGAGTGTACCGGGAGGACCTTACTACGAGCAGTACTTC. This codes for CAWSVPGGPYYEQYF.

This clonotype came up a few times. The chain combines TRBV7-8 with TRBJ2-4; 8 nucleotides match TRBD1. V was clipped by 3 bases and J by 0 bases; unmatched bases: 7. This CDR3 is 17 amino acids long. Germline lookup yields CDR1 SGHVS and CDR2 FQNEAQ. The CDR3 is CASSFRQGSLAKNIQYF. Here the CDR3 DNA reads TGTGCCAGCAGCTTTAGACAGGGGTCCTTAGCCAAAAACATTCAGTACTTC.

As for this clonotype: This could be a read error, since a much larger clone is one nucleotide away. This CDR3 is CASGSSYNEQFF. The CDR3 nucleotides are TGTGCCAGCGGGAGCTCCTACAATGAGCAGTTCTTC. V and J are TRBV7-8 and TRBJ2-1; the D gene is possibly TRBD2 (5 bases). Germline lookup yields CDR1 SGHVS and CDR2 FQNEAQ. V was clipped by 8 bases and J by 0 bases, with 5 bases between them. The CDR3 spans 12 residues.

This clonotype occurred a few times. V and J are TRBV30 and TRBJ2-7; D may be TRBD1 (6 bases). The length of the CDR3 is 14 residues. CDR1 is GTSNPN, CDR2 SVGIG, per germline (reference sequence). V gave up 2 bases and J gave up 2 bases, with 13 bases separating them. CDR3 nucleotides: TGTGCCTGGAGTCTCGGACAGCGAACCTACGAGCAGTACTTC. It specifies CAWSLGQRTYEQYF.

The table lists this clonotype with many counts. This chain links TRBV24-1 with TRBJ1-2; D call uncertain. The CDR3 runs to 13 residues. From germline, CDR1 is KGHDR and CDR2 SFDVKD. The V end lost 3 bases, the J end lost 6 bases, and 10 bases lay between the germline ends. The CDR3 coding sequence is TGTGCCACCAGTGATGATGGAGAGAATGGCTACACCTTC. It codes for CATSDDGENGYTF.

The sample holds many counts of this clonotype. This chain links TRBV13 with TRBJ1-5; D uncertain. The CDR3 sequence is 15 residues long. Trimming left V 0 bases short and J 4 bases short, with 10 bases between. Germline V gene lookup returns CDR1 PRHDT and CDR2 FYEKMQ (reference sequence). DNA of the CDR3: TGTGCCAGCAGCTTAGGAATGGCTCAGAATCAGCCCCAGCATTTT. Its protein is CASSLGMAQNQPQHF.

The chain links TRBV9 to TRBJ1-1, with a tentative D call TRBD1 (6 bases). Germline CDR1 and CDR2: SGDLS and YYNGEE. V was trimmed by 4 bases and J by 3 bases, leaving 16 bases between them. This CDR3 contains 15 residues. The DNA for the CDR3 is TGTGCCAGCAGCCTTAGTGGGACATGGGACACTGAAGCTTTCTTT. Translation gives CASSLSGTWDTEAFF.

The gene calls are TRBV28 and TRBJ2-7, with 8 positions matching TRBD2. This CDR3 comprises 14 residues. Losses at the gene ends were 9 bases for V and 1 base for J; bases not matched to a gene: 8. Germline V gene lookup returns CDR1 MDHEN and CDR2 SYDVKM. The CDR3 DNA reads TGTGCCAGTCGTAGGCGGGAGGAGTCCTACGAGCAGTACTTC. Its translation is CASRRREESYEQYF.

V is TRBV24-1 and J is TRBJ1-4; 8 nucleotides match TRBD1. Germline V CDR1 and CDR2: KGHDR, SFDVKD. V gave up 7 bases and J gave up 8 bases; unmatched junction bases: 14. The CDR3 extends over 16 amino acids. The CDR3: CATSPVPGQAGEKLFF. For the CDR3, the DNA is TGTGCCACCAGCCCCGTGCCGGGACAGGCAGGAGAAAAACTGTTTTTT.

The chain employs TRBV12-3 or TRBV12-4 and TRBJ2-3; a possible D gene is TRBD1 (6 bases). The CDR3 loop spans 15 amino acids. The V gene lost 5 bases and the J gene lost 1 base, with 13 bases spanning the gap. The CDR3, as DNA: TGTGCCAGCAGTCTACAGGGCGTTGGCACAGATACGCAGTATTTT. This translates into CASSLQGVGTDTQYF.

This clonotype was seen repeatedly, ten times or more. V gene TRBV29-1 combines with J gene TRBJ2-7, with D maybe TRBD1 (6 bases). The V gene's germline CDR1 is SQVTM and CDR2 ANQGSEA. The CDR3 totals 12 residues. V lost 8 bases to trimming and J lost 2 bases, with 13 bases between them. CDR3 nucleotide sequence: TGCAGCCACCGGACAGCAGCCTACGAGCAGTACTTC. Translating gives CSHRTAAYEQYF.

This clonotype has just one count. This rearrangement joins TRBV3-1 to TRBJ2-5; 7 bases match TRBD2. The CDR3 has 14 amino acids. The trim removed 2 bases at V and 7 bases at J, leaving 7 bases unmatched. The germline gives CDR1 LGHDT, CDR2 YNNKEL (reference sequence). As DNA, the CDR3 is TGTGCCAGCAGCCAAACTAGCGCCCTAGGGACCCAGTACTTC. The encoded protein is CASSQTSALGTQYF.

This clonotype has ten or more counts. This chain connects TRBV28 to TRBJ2-7, with D tentatively TRBD1 or TRBD2 (5 bases each). The CDR3 covers 15 residues. V shed 6 bases and J shed 0 bases, with 15 bases lying between them. Germline loops: CDR1 MDHEN, CDR2 SYDVKM. The CDR3 sequence is CASSRTGTGSYEQYF. DNA for the CDR3: TGTGCCAGCAGCCGTACCGGGACGGGCTCCTACGAGCAGTACTTC.

The chain joins TRBV2 to TRBJ2-1, with TRBD2 matching 7 bases. CDR1 and CDR2 (germline): SNHLY, FYNNEI. V was pared by 3 bases and J by 4 bases, with 6 bases of the junction left unmatched. The CDR3 spans 15 residues. The CDR3 DNA sequence: TGTGCCAGCAGTGACACTAGCGCGTATTACAATGAGCAGTTCTTC. Protein product: CASSDTSAYYNEQFF.